This T cell receptor (beta chain) was identified in a study of blood T cell repertoires in COVID-19. Whole-study context: The samples span acute and convalescent COVID-19 from the United States, Italy and Spain. From T cells, B-cell-depleted T cells, or PBMCs came the material, which was cDNA or gDNA.

Two negative PCRs, clearance, or symptom resolution characterized the recovered Cohort 3 donors. The method was immunoSEQ multiplex PCR; TCRdb's version includes in-frame clones alone and lacks a portion of them. Of just over 300,000 clones in the sample, around 91% were seen once. Specimen: PBMCs or T cells enriched from blood (not recorded which). The sequence was collected from a woman aged 40 to 55 who had recovered from COVID-19.

CDR3 in amino acids: CASSVNRDRGRYGYTF. The CDR3 DNA follows: TGTGCCAGCAGCGTAAACCGGGACAGGGGGAGGTATGGCTACACCTTC. The rearrangement uses TRBV9 and TRBJ1-2; TRBD1 matches 11 bases. V was pared by 1 base and J by 5 bases, with 7 bases of the junction left unmatched. From germline, CDR1 is SGDLS and CDR2 YYNGEE. This CDR3 has 16 residues.